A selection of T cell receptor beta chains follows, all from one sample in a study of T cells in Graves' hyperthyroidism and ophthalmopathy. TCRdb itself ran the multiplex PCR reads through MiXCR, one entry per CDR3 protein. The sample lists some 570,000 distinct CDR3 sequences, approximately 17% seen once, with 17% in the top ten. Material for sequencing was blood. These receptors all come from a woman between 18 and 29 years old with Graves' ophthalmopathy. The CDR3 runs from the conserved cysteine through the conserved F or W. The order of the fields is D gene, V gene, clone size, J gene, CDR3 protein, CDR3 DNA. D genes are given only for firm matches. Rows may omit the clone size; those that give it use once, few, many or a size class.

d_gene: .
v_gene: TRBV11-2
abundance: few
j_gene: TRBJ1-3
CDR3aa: CASKQGYAGNTIYF
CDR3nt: TGTGCCAGCAAGCAGGGTTATGCTGGAAACACCATATATTTT

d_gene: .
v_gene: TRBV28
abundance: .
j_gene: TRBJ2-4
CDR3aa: CASSYAGALAKNIQYF
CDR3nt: TGTGCCAGCAGTTACGCAGGGGCCCTAGCCAAAAACATTCAGTACTTC

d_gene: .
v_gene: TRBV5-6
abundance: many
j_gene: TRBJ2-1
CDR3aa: CASSLPGPNEQFF
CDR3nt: TGTGCCAGCAGCTTGCCAGGGCCCAATGAGCAGTTCTTC

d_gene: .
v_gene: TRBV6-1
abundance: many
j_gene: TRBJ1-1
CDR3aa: CASSRGTLEAFF
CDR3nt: TGTGCCAGCAGTCGCGGGACCCTTGAAGCTTTCTTT

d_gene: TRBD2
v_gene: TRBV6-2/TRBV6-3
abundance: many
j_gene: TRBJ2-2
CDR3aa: CASSYFLGLAVTGELFF
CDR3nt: TGTGCCAGCAGTTACTTTTTAGGGCTAGCGGTCACCGGGGAGCTGTTTTTT

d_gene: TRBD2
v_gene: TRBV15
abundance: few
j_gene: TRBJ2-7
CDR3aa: CATSRDSARTRSSEQYF
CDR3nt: TGTGCCACCAGCAGAGATTCCGCCCGGACTAGGTCCTCCGAGCAGTACTTC

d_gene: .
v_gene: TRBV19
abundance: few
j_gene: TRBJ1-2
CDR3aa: CASRESYGYTF
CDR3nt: TGTGCCAGTAGGGAAAGCTATGGCTACACCTTC

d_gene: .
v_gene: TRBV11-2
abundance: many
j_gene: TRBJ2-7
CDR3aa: CASSLEGIEQYF
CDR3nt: TGTGCCAGCAGCTTAGAGGGTATCGAGCAGTACTTC

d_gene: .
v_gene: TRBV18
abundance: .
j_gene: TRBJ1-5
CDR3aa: CASSPAEGQPQHF
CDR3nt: TGTGCCAGCTCCCCTGCAGAGGGTCAGCCCCAGCATTTT

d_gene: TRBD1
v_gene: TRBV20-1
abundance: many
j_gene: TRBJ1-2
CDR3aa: CSAGGTGNDGYTF
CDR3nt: TGCAGTGCTGGAGGGACAGGGAACGATGGCTACACCTTC

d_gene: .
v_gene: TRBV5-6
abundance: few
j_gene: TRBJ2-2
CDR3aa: CASSFRTTYTGELFF
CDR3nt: TGTGCCAGCAGCTTTAGGACTACCTACACCGGGGAGCTGTTTTTT

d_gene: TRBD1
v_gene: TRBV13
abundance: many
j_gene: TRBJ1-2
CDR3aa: CASSPGTGAVGYTF
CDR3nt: TGTGCCAGCAGCCCCGGGACAGGGGCTGTGGGCTACACCTTC

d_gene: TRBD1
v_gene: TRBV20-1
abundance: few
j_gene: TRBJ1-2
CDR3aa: CSATRDRGLTGYTF
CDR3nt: TGCAGTGCCACCCGGGACAGGGGGCTTACGGGCTACACCTTC

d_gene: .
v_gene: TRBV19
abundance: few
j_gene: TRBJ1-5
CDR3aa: CASSIGLNPTNQPQHF
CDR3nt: TGTGCCAGTAGTATTGGCCTCAACCCTACCAATCAGCCCCAGCATTTT

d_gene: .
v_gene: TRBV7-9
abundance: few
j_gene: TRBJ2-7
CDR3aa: CASSPTWIQGLSYEQYF
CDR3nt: TGTGCCAGCAGCCCGACCTGGATCCAGGGGCTATCCTACGAGCAGTACTTC

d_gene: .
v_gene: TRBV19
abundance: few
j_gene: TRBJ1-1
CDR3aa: CASSSLTQATEAFF
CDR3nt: TGTGCCAGTAGTTCCCTCACTCAGGCCACTGAAGCTTTCTTT

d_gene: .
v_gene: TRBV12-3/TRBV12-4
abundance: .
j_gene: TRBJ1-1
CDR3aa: CASSLGEFSNTEAFF
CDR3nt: TGTGCCAGCAGTTTGGGGGAGTTTTCCAACACTGAAGCTTTCTTT

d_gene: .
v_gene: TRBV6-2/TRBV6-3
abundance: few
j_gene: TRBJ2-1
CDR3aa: CASRTRGGGAVSYNEQFF
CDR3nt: TGTGCCAGCAGGACTAGGGGGGGTGGAGCTGTCTCCTACAATGAGCAGTTCTTC

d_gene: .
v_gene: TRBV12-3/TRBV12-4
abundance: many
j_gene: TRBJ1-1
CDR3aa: CASSLEEGRTEAFF
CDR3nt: TGTGCCAGCAGTTTAGAGGAGGGGCGAACTGAAGCTTTCTTT

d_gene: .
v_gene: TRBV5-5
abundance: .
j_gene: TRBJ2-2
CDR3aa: CASSWGGRGTGELFF
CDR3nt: TGTGCCAGCAGCTGGGGGGGGCGCGGAACCGGGGAGCTGTTTTTT

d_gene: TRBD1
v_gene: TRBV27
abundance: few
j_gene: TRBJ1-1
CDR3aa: CASSYTGGDTEAFF
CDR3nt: TGTGCCAGCAGTTACACAGGGGGGGACACTGAAGCTTTCTTT

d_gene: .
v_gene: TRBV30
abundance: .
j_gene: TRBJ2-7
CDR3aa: CAWSVPGHLYEQYF
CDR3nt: TGTGCCTGGAGTGTACCGGGACACTTGTACGAGCAGTACTTC

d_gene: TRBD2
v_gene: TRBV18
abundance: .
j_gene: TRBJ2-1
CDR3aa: CASSPLAGGTLYNEQFF
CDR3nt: TGTGCCAGCTCACCACTAGCGGGGGGGACCCTTTACAATGAGCAGTTCTTC

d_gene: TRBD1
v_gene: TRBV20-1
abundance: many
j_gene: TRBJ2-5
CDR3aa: CSATRGRGFQETQYF
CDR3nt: TGCAGTGCAACACGCGGCAGGGGGTTCCAAGAGACCCAGTACTTC

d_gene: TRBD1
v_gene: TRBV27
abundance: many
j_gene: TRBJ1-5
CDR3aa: CASSLTGQSGNQPQHF
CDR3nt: TGTGCCAGCAGTTTGACAGGGCAGTCGGGCAATCAGCCCCAGCATTTT

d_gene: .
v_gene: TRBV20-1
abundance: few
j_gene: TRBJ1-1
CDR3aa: CSRTTNTEAFF
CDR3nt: TGCAGTCGCACAACGAACACTGAAGCTTTCTTT

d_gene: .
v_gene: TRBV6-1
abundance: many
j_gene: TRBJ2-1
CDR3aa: CASRRRLDWDEQFF
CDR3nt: TGTGCCAGCAGACGGAGACTAGATTGGGATGAGCAGTTCTTC

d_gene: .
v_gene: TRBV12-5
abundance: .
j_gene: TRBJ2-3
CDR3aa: CASEPRADTQYF
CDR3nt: TGTGCTAGTGAGCCCCGAGCAGATACGCAGTATTTT

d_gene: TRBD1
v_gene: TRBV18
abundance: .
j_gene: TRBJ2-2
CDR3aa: CASTGQANTGELFF
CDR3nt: TGTGCCAGCACCGGACAGGCCAACACCGGGGAGCTGTTTTTT

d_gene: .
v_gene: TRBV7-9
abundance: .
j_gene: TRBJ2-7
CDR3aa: CASSLRGMKLSDEQYF
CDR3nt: TGTGCCAGCAGCTTAAGGGGTATGAAGCTGTCTGACGAGCAGTACTTC

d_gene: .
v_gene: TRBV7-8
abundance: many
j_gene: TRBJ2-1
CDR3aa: CASSPRVVVGNEQFF
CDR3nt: TGTGCCAGCAGCCCCAGGGTAGTTGTTGGTAATGAGCAGTTCTTC

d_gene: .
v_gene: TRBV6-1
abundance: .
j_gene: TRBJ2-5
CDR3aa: CASRPSGRHQETQYF
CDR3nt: TGTGCCAGCAGACCCTCGGGCAGGCACCAAGAGACCCAGTACTTC

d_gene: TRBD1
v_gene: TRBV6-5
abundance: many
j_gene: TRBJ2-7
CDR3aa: CASSYSGQGPYEQYF
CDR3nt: TGTGCCAGCAGTTACTCGGGACAGGGGCCCTACGAGCAGTACTTC

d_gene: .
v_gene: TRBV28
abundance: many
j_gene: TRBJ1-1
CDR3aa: CASSSADGPEAFF
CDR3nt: TGTGCCAGCAGCTCCGCTGACGGGCCTGAAGCTTTCTTT

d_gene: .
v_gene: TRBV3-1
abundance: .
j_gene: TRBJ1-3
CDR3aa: CASSVDFSSGNTIYF
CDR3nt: TGTGCCAGCAGCGTTGACTTTAGCTCTGGAAACACCATATATTTT

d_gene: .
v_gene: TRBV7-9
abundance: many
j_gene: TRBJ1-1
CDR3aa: CASSLGSRGNTEAFF
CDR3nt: TGTGCCAGCAGCTTAGGATCGAGGGGGAACACTGAAGCTTTCTTT

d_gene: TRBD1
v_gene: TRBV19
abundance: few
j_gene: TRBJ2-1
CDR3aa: CASSKSGTGNNEQFF
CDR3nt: TGTGCCAGTAGTAAATCCGGGACAGGGAACAATGAGCAGTTCTTC

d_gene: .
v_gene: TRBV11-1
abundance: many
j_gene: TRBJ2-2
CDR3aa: CASSLNRVGTGELFF
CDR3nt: TGTGCCAGCAGCTTAAACAGGGTTGGGACCGGGGAGCTGTTTTTT

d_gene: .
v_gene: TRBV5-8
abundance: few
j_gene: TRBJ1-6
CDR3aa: CASSSGGDSSPLHF
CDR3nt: TGTGCCAGCAGCTCTGGAGGGGATAGTTCACCCCTCCACTTT

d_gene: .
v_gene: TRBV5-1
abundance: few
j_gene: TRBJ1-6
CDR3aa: CASSWNRDTNSPLHF
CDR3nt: TGCGCCAGCAGCTGGAACCGGGACACAAATTCACCCCTCCACTTT

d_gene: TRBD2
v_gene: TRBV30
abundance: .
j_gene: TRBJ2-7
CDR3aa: CAWGGSGRFEQYF
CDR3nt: TGTGCCTGGGGGGGGAGCGGGAGGTTCGAGCAGTACTTC

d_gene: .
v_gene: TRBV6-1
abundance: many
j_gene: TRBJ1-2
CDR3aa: CASSESSFLHINFYGYTF
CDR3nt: TGTGCCAGCAGTGAATCCTCTTTTCTACATATTAACTTCTATGGCTACACCTTC

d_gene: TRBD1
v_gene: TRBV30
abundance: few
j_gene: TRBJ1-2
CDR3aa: CAWENSGGFYGYTF
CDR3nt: TGTGCCTGGGAGAATTCAGGGGGATTCTATGGCTACACCTTC

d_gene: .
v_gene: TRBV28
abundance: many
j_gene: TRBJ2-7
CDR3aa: CASRAGPRANYEQYF
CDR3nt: TGTGCCAGCAGAGCCGGGCCCCGGGCCAACTACGAGCAGTACTTC

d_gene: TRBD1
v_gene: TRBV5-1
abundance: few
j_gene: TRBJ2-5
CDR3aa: CASSLEHWDSIQETQYF
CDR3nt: TGCGCCAGCAGCTTGGAGCATTGGGACAGCATACAAGAGACCCAGTACTTC

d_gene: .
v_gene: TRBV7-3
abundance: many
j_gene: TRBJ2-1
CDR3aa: CASSRGQTYNEQFF
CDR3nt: TGTGCCAGCAGCCGTGGACAAACATACAATGAGCAGTTCTTC

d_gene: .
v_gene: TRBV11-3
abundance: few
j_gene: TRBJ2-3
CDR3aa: CASRRDSTDTQYF
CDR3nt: TGTGCCAGCAGAAGGGACTCCACAGATACGCAGTATTTT

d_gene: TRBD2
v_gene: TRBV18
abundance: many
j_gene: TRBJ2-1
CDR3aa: CASRKREGPHEQFF
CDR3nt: TGTGCCAGCCGAAAGCGGGAGGGCCCTCATGAGCAGTTCTTC

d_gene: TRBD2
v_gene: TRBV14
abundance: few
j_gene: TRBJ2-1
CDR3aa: CASRNSGRANNEQFF
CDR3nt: TGTGCCAGCCGCAATAGCGGGAGGGCCAACAATGAGCAGTTCTTC

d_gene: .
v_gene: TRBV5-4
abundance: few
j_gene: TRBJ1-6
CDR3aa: CASSQPGRDNSPLHF
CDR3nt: TGTGCCAGCAGCCAACCGGGGAGAGATAATTCACCCCTCCACTTT

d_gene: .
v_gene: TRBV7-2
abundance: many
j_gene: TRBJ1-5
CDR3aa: CASSGRGWNQPQHF
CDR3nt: TGTGCCAGCAGCGGCAGGGGTTGGAATCAGCCCCAGCATTTT

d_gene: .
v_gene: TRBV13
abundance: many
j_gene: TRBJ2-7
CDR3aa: CASSLLPYEQYF
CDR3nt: TGTGCCAGCAGTCTCCTCCCTTACGAGCAGTACTTC

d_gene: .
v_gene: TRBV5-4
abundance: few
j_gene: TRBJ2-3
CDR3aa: CASSLVGQGITDTQYF
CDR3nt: TGTGCCAGCAGCTTGGTGGGGCAGGGGATTACGGATACGCAGTATTTT

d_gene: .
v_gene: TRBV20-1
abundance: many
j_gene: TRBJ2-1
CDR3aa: CSARGLGTGPLDNEQFF
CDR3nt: TGCAGTGCTAGAGGCTTGGGAACGGGGCCCCTGGACAATGAGCAGTTCTTC

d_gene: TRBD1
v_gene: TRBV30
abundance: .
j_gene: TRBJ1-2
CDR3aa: CAWSVGQGYGYIF
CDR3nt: TGTGCCTGGAGTGTAGGACAGGGCTATGGCTACATCTTC